Listed below are T cell receptor beta chains from one sample, sequenced in a study of cytomegalovirus exposure and HLA in healthy donors. Generated by immunoSEQ multiplex PCR, the TCRdb table keeps only in-frame clones and is missing some. Here the sample spans around 100,000 clones, around three quarters being singletons. The sequenced material came from PBMCs. The receptors originated from a female donor in good health and CMV-seropositive. The CDR3 runs from the conserved cysteine through the conserved F or W. A D gene is named only where the DNA matches it firmly. Size is omitted from some rows. Given values are once, few, many or a class for expanded clones.

>TRBJ2-5|-|-|TRBV7-8
TGTGCCAGCAGCTTAGCGCAGGGGTCGGAGACCCAGTACTTC
CASSLAQGSETQYF
>TRBJ2-2|TRBD1|-|TRBV19
TGTGCCAGTAGTCCCGGGACAGGGCCCGGGGAGCTGTTTTTT
CASSPGTGPGELFF
>TRBJ2-2|-|-|TRBV5-4
TGTGCCAGCAGCTTGGGGGGACTGGACCGGCAGGGAGAGCTGTTTTTT
CASSLGGLDRQGELFF
>TRBJ1-1|-|-|TRBV7-9
TGTGCCAGCAGCTTGGGGGCCCTGAACACTGAAGCTTTCTTT
CASSLGALNTEAFF
>TRBJ2-3|TRBD2|-|TRBV6-4
TGTGCCAGCAGTGACTCGACTAGCGGGAACACAGATACGCAGTATTTT
CASSDSTSGNTDTQYF
>TRBJ1-4|TRBD1|-|TRBV19
TGTGCCAGTAGTCCATGGGACAGGGGAGTCGGAAAACTGTTTTTT
CASSPWDRGVGKLFF
>TRBJ1-1|TRBD1|-|TRBV6-1
TGTGCCAGCAGACGACAGGGCGGCACTGAAGCTTTCTTT
CASRRQGGTEAFF
>TRBJ2-3|TRBD2|-|TRBV5-1
TGCGCCAGCAGCTCTCAAGCGGGAGCAGGTGATACGCAGTATTTT
CASSSQAGAGDTQYF
>TRBJ1-4|-|few|TRBV9
TGTGCCAGCAGCGTAGGAGGGGGTGCCTTAAATGAAAAACTGTTTTTT
CASSVGGGALNEKLFF
>TRBJ2-5|-|-|TRBV21-1
TGTGCCAGCAGCAAGGTTATCTGGGGGACACAAGAGACCCAGTACTTC
CASSKVIWGTQETQYF
>TRBJ1-2|TRBD1|-|TRBV19
TGTGCCACCTCGGACAGGGCCTTTGGTGGCTACACCTTC
CATSDRAFGGYTF
>TRBJ2-3|TRBD1|-|TRBV25-1
TGTGCCAGCAGTGAATTCGCGGCAGGGGGAACAGATACGCAGTATTTT
CASSEFAAGGTDTQYF
>TRBJ2-1|TRBD2|-|TRBV6-5
TGTGCCAGCAGAGAGGCGGGGGGGAGTGAGCAGTTCTTC
CASREAGGSEQFF
>TRBJ2-2|-|few|TRBV4-2
TGTGCCAGCAGCCAAGATTACTCGACAGCCGGGGAGCTGTTTTTT
CASSQDYSTAGELFF
>TRBJ2-7|-|-|TRBV5-4
TGTGCCAGCAGCTTGAAGGCAGGGTCCTACGAGCAGTACTTC
CASSLKAGSYEQYF
>TRBJ2-1|TRBD2|-|TRBV2
TGTGCCAGCAGTGATTTAAGCGGGAGCTACAATGAGCAGTTCTTC
CASSDLSGSYNEQFF
>TRBJ2-1|-|-|TRBV9
TGTGCCAGCAGCGTAGGCGCCCTCAATGAGCAGTTCTTC
CASSVGALNEQFF
>TRBJ1-2|-|-|TRBV4-2
TGTGCCAGCTCGGGGGGGGGTAACTATGGCTACACCTTC
CASSGGGNYGYTF
>TRBJ2-3|-|-|TRBV4-1
TGCGCCAGCAGCCAAGGGATAGCGGGCACAGATACGCAGTATTTT
CASSQGIAGTDTQYF
>TRBJ1-4|-|-|TRBV27
TGTGCCGGTGAGGATGAGGGGGCAACTAATGAAAAACTGTTTTTT
CAGEDEGATNEKLFF
>TRBJ1-6|-|few|TRBV10-1
TGCGCCAGCAGTCCTGGGGCAGGGCCCAATTCACCCCTCCACTTT
CASSPGAGPNSPLHF
>TRBJ1-1|TRBD1|-|TRBV15
TGTGCCACCAGCCGACCGTTGACAGGGCGGCCCACTGAAGCTTTCTTT
CATSRPLTGRPTEAFF
>TRBJ2-3|-|-|TRBV29-1
TGCAGCGTTGACGGCCGGTTGACGACTAGCACAGATACGCAGTATTTT
CSVDGRLTTSTDTQYF
>TRBJ1-1|-|-|TRBV19
TGTGCCAGTTCGATAAACGGGGGAAACACTGAAGCTTTCTTT
CASSINGGNTEAFF
>TRBJ1-1|-|-|TRBV2
TGTGCCAGCAGTGATAGCGGACTGATTATGAACACTGAAGCTTTCTTT
CASSDSGLIMNTEAFF
>TRBJ2-7|-|-|TRBV21-1
TGTGCCAGCAGCCATGGACCCAGCGCCGGAGGGTACGAGCAGTACTTC
CASSHGPSAGGYEQYF
>TRBJ2-4|-|-|TRBV6-6
TGTGCCAGCAGTTACGGTCTTGGCAAAAACAGTCAGTACTTC
CASSYGLGKNSQYF
>TRBJ2-5|TRBD2|-|TRBV29-1
TGCAGCGTCGGGGGGGAGACCCAGTACTTC
CSVGGETQYF
>TRBJ1-1|-|few|TRBV30
TGTGCCTGGAGTGTACAGATCGCCACTGAAGCTTTCTTT
CAWSVQIATEAFF
>TRBJ2-1|TRBD2|-|TRBV19
TGTGCCAGTAGTCCCCGGGCAGCGGGGGGAGATTACAATGAGCAGTTCTTC
CASSPRAAGGDYNEQFF
>TRBJ2-7|TRBD1|-|TRBV11-2
TGTGCCAGCTCCCGGGACAGGGAACGCGAGCAGTACTTC
CASSRDREREQYF
>TRBJ1-2|TRBD1|few|TRBV5-5
TGTGCCAGCAGCTTGGGAGACAGGGTAGTTCAAGGCGGCTACACCTTC
CASSLGDRVVQGGYTF
>TRBJ1-6|-|-|TRBV6-6
TGTGCCAGCAGTTCCCAGGGAGGAATGATTAATTCACCCCTCCACTTT
CASSSQGGMINSPLHF
>TRBJ1-1|-|-|TRBV7-2
TGTGCCAGCAGCTTAGGCTGGGAGGCTTTCTTT
CASSLGWEAFF
>TRBJ1-5|-|-|TRBV2
TGTGCCAGCAGCGGACGGACAGTCCGTTATAGCAATCAGCCCCAGCATTTT
CASSGRTVRYSNQPQHF
>TRBJ2-7|-|-|TRBV5-1
TGCGCCAGCAGCTTACAGGGCTACGAGCAGTACTTC
CASSLQGYEQYF
>TRBJ2-3|TRBD2|-|TRBV5-1
TGCGCCAGCAGGTTAGCGGGAGTGGGGGCAGATACGCAGTATTTT
CASRLAGVGADTQYF
>TRBJ2-1|TRBD2|-|TRBV18
TGTGCCAGCTCACCCGGCGGGGGGGCGTCCAATGAGCAGTTCTTC
CASSPGGGASNEQFF
>TRBJ2-2|-|few|TRBV5-1
TGCGCCAGCAGCTCCCACGGCGGCGCGAACACCGGGGAGCTGTTTTTT
CASSSHGGANTGELFF
>TRBJ1-1|TRBD1|-|TRBV6-6
TGTGCCAGCAGTTACTGGGGACAGGGGCCGAACACTGAAGCTTTCTTT
CASSYWGQGPNTEAFF
>TRBJ2-7|TRBD1|few|TRBV7-6
TGTGCCAGCAGCCCCTCGACAGGGTTCCACGAGCAGTACTTC
CASSPSTGFHEQYF
>TRBJ1-1|-|-|TRBV7-2
TGTGCCAGCAGCCCCGAAGATATCAGGAACACTGAAGCTTTCTTT
CASSPEDIRNTEAFF
>TRBJ1-1|-|once|TRBV30
TGTGCCTGGCAACGTGGGCTAAGCACTGAAGCTTTCTTT
CAWQRGLSTEAFF
>TRBJ2-1|TRBD2|-|TRBV19
TGTGCCAGTAGTATGAAGAGACTAGCGGGAGTCAGCATGTACAATGAGCAGTTCTTC
CASSMKRLAGVSMYNEQFF
>TRBJ1-3|TRBD1|-|TRBV5-1
TGCGCCAGCAGCCCGGACAGGGGGCTTGGAAACACCATATATTTT
CASSPDRGLGNTIYF
>TRBJ2-7|TRBD2|-|TRBV19
TGTGCCAGTAGTTCCCAACTAGCGGGAGGGCCCGAGCAGTACTTC
CASSSQLAGGPEQYF
>TRBJ1-1|TRBD1|-|TRBV18
TGTGCCAGCTCACCAGGGACAGGGGGCACTGAAGCTTTCTTT
CASSPGTGGTEAFF
>TRBJ2-5|-|-|TRBV23-1
TGCGCCAGCAGTCATTGGGGCGGGACCGAACAAGAGACCCAGTACTTC
CASSHWGGTEQETQYF
>TRBJ1-2|TRBD1|-|TRBV15
TGTGCCACCAGCAGAGGACAGGGGGCCTCTAACTATGGCTACACCTTC
CATSRGQGASNYGYTF
>TRBJ2-3|-|few|TRBV11-2
TGTGCCAGCAGCGTGGTTTCGGGGGGCACAGATACGCAGTATTTT
CASSVVSGGTDTQYF